These 2 T cell receptor beta chains were all obtained from the same sample, sequenced in a study of blood T cell repertoires in COVID-19. Data came from immunoSEQ multiplex PCR; TCRdb stores just in-frame clones and leaves some out. The data contain some 150,000 clones, around 77% of them singletons. The material sequenced was peripheral blood. These receptors originate from a man aged 50 to 59 with active or convalescent COVID-19.

J is TRBJ2-5 and V is TRBV24-1, with 11 bases identical to TRBD2. The CDR3 has 16 amino acids. Trimming cost V 0 bases and J 4 bases; bases outside gene matches: 3. Germline V lookup: CDR1 KGHDR, CDR2 SFDVKD. CDR3 coding DNA: TGTGCCACCAGTGATTTGGTAGCGGGAGGGCCAGAGACCCAGTACTTC. This gives the protein CATSDLVAGGPETQYF.

The rearrangement links TRBV30 to TRBJ2-7; 10 bases line up with TRBD2. In germline, CDR1 is GTSNPN, CDR2 SVGIG (reference sequence). The CDR3 spans 14 residues. V was clipped by 1 base and J by 6 bases; unmatched bases: 6. CDR3 in amino acids: CAWSDLAGEGEQYF. In DNA form, the CDR3 reads TGTGCCTGGAGTGACCTAGCGGGAGAGGGCGAGCAGTACTTC.